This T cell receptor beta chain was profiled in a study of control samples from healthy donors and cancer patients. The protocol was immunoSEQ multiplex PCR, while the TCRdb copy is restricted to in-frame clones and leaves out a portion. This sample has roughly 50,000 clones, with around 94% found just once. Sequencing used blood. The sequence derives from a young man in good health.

The CDR3 sequence: CASSSPQGSSEAFF. CDR3 DNA sequence: TGTGCCAGCAGTTCCCCCCAGGGGTCTTCTGAAGCTTTCTTT. This sequence joins TRBV28 and TRBJ1-1, with D tentatively TRBD1 (6 bases). The CDR3 consists of 14 residues. Germline V gene sequence: CDR1 MDHEN, CDR2 SYDVKM. V dropped 4 bases and J dropped 6 bases, with 15 bases sitting between them.